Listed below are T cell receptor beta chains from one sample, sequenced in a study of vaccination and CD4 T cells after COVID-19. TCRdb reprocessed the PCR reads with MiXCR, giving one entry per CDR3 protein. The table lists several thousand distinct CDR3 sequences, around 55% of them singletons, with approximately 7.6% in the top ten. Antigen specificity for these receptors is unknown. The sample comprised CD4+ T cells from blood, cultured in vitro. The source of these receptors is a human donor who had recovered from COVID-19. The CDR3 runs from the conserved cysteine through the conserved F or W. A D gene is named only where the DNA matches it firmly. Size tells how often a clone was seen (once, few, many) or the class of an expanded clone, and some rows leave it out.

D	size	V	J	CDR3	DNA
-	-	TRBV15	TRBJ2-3	CATSRDRRDTQYF	TGTGCCACCAGCAGAGATAGGAGAGATACGCAGTATTTT
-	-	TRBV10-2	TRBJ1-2	CASSDRGDGYTF	TGCGCCAGCAGTGACAGGGGAGATGGCTACACCTTC
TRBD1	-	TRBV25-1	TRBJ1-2	CASRGPGQGNYGYTF	TGTGCCAGCAGGGGACCGGGACAGGGAAACTATGGCTACACCTTC
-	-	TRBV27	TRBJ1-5	CASRLLGGLSNQPQHF	TGTGCCAGCAGGCTTCTCGGGGGGTTAAGCAATCAGCCCCAGCATTTT
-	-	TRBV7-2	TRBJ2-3	CASSLVDTDTQYF	TGTGCCAGCAGCTTAGTGGACACAGATACGCAGTATTTT
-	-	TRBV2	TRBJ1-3	CASSESVYTIYF	TGTGCCAGCAGTGAATCGGTGTACACCATATATTTT
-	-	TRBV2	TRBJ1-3	CATTGNSGNTIYF	TGTGCCACTACAGGGAACTCTGGAAACACCATATATTTT
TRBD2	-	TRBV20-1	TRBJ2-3	CSARPGLAEYTDTQYF	TGCAGTGCTAGGCCCGGACTAGCGGAGTACACAGATACGCAGTATTTT
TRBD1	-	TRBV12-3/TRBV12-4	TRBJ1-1	CASSGRDRGYTEAFF	TGTGCCAGCAGTGGCCGGGACAGGGGTTACACTGAAGCTTTCTTT
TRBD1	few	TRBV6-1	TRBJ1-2	CATTDRGLGNYGYTF	TGTGCCACCACCGACAGGGGGCTAGGAAACTATGGCTACACCTTC
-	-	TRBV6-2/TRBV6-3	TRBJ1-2	CASSYGRGNYGYTF	TGTGCCAGCAGTTACGGGAGGGGAAACTATGGCTACACCTTC
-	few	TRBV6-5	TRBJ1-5	CASSYLAGENQPQHF	TGTGCCAGCAGTTACCTCGCTGGGGAGAATCAGCCCCAGCATTTT
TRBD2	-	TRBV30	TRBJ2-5	CAWSFSGGAAETQYF	TGTGCCTGGAGTTTTAGCGGGGGGGCCGCAGAGACCCAGTACTTC
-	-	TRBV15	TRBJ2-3	CATSSHSGVDTQYF	TGTGCCACCAGCTCCCATAGTGGAGTTGATACGCAGTATTTT
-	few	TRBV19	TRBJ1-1	CASKASLGNTEAFF	TGTGCCAGTAAGGCGTCCTTGGGGAACACTGAAGCTTTCTTT
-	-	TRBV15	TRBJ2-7	CATSRVGGIGEQYF	TGTGCCACCAGCAGGGTGGGGGGCATCGGGGAGCAGTACTTC
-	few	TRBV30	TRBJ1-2	CAWSGGHPYGYTF	TGTGCCTGGAGTGGTGGACATCCTTATGGCTACACCTTC
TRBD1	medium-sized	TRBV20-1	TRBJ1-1	CSAGQGAGAFF	TGCAGTGCGGGACAGGGGGCTGGAGCTTTCTTT
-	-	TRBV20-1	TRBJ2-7	CSAKGASGLYEQYF	TGCAGTGCTAAAGGGGCGTCGGGGCTCTACGAGCAGTACTTC
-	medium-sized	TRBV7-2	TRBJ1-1	CASSLTRTTEAFF	TGTGCCAGCAGCTTAACCAGAACCACTGAAGCTTTCTTT
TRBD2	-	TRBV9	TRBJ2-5	CASSIPTSGGETQYF	TGTGCCAGCAGCATCCCGACTAGCGGGGGAGAGACCCAGTACTTC
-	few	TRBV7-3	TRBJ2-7	CASSLNSRDDEQYF	TGTGCCAGCAGCTTAAATTCCAGGGACGACGAGCAGTACTTC
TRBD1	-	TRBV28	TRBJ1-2	CASSYRDRANYGYTF	TGTGCCAGCAGTTACCGGGACAGGGCTAACTATGGCTACACCTTC
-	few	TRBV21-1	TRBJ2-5	CASTSSTDRGQETQYF	TGTGCCAGCACCTCAAGCACGGACAGGGGGCAAGAGACCCAGTACTTC
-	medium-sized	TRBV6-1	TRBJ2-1	CASSEGRLGYNEQFF	TGTGCCAGCAGTGAAGGCCGGCTTGGATACAATGAGCAGTTCTTC
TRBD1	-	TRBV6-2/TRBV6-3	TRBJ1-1	CASSSLGQGTNEAFF	TGTGCCAGCAGTTCCCTAGGACAGGGCACGAATGAAGCTTTCTTT
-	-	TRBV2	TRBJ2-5	CASLGEFRETQYF	TGTGCCTCTCTGGGGGAGTTCAGGGAGACCCAGTACTTC
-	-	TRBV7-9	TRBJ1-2	CASTLIQEGYTF	TGTGCCAGCACCCTCATACAGGAGGGCTACACCTTC
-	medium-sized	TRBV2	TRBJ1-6	CASSDPRPLNSPLHF	TGTGCCAGCAGTGACCCTCGTCCGTTAAATTCACCCCTCCACTTT
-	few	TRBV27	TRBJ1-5	CASSYRTDSNQPQHF	TGTGCCAGCAGTTACCGGACAGATAGCAATCAGCCCCAGCATTTT
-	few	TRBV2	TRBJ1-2	CASYTVTGTYGYTF	TGTGCCAGCTATACCGTAACAGGGACCTATGGCTACACCTTC
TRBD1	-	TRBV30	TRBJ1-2	CAWTFLGGGGYTF	TGTGCCTGGACCTTTTTAGGGGGCGGCGGCTACACCTTC
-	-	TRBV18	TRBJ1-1	CASSPQSGLSNTEAFF	TGTGCCAGCTCACCGCAATCGGGACTGTCGAACACTGAAGCTTTCTTT
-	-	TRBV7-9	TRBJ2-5	CASSLGSETQYF	TGTGCCAGCAGCTTAGGTTCCGAAACCCAGTACTTC
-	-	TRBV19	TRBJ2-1	CASMAGGHWDEQFF	TGTGCCAGTATGGCAGGGGGGCATTGGGATGAGCAGTTCTTC